This TCR beta chain was identified during a study of blood T cell repertoires in COVID-19 (dated by TCRdb to about 2020). In terms of the full investigation: The collaborator samples originated in the United States, Italy and Spain and spanned the acute and convalescent phases of COVID-19. The prospective study material was composed of cDNA or gDNA derived from T cells, B-cell-depleted T cells, or PBMCs. Deeply sampled blood TCRbeta repertoires from subjects exposed to, actively infected with, or recovered from COVID-19 were included in the dataset. The repertoires were released in a freely available public database meant as a resource for research on the immune response to SARS-CoV-2. The samples were drawn from two sources: the first 160 participants of the ongoing ImmuneRACE study, and 1,200 or so subjects contributed by 6 global collaborators. The sample metadata nearly always contained a de-identified subject ID, COVID-19 status, age in years and sex. HLA class I and class II types, where available, came from metadata supplied by the sample provider rather than from assay-based typing.

The paper as a whole reports these results and caveats: Clinical and demographic metadata were provided uncurated, with the amount varying by source and participant.

Taken from cysteine to phenylalanine, the CDR3 has 13 residues. Just the 39-base CDR3 DNA is kept, in frame starting at base 1. V and J are truncated by 4 bases and 1 base respectively, leaving an intervening sequence of 7 bases. The germline V gene supplies CDR1 ENHRY and CDR2 SYGVKD. At one collaborating source in Seattle, patients were enrolled during active infection and were followed longitudinally through the course of disease. Collaborating institutions collected whole blood in K2EDTA tubes following their own protocols. For TCRbeta analysis, collaborator samples were shipped as frozen whole blood, as isolated PBMCs, or as DNA extracted from either sample type. TCRbeta CDR3 regions were amplified from genomic DNA using the immunoSEQ Assay, a bias-controlled multiplex PCR. The published analysis was carried out like this. The number of nucleated cells in each sample was estimated from the amplification of reference gene primers within the assay. Sequence reads were collapsed and filtered to measure the absolute abundance of every unique TCRbeta CDR3 rearrangement. For each sample, productive Simpson clonality was calculated as the square root of Simpson's diversity index across productive rearrangements. Here the immuneACCESS table is served through TCRdb, limited to in-frame sequences with V and J called. Missing clones are a known gap in these copies; in checked studies unresolved V genes cover under half, and the rest lacks a known reason. The V and J calls and clone size were taken over from that table, and D and trimming were inferred from the DNA. A total of around 140,000 clones appear in this sample, around 89% of them only once. The ten top clones hold about 4.1% of the sample.

This clone has only a few counts. What this receptor recognizes is not known. Base-call qualities are not available, and no considerably larger clone is one nucleotide away. Distinct nucleotide sequences in the sample also encode this CDR3. The specimen sequenced was peripheral blood. The rearrangement joined TRBV10-3 to TRBJ1-2, with the D segment identity uncertain. The clonotype was recovered from a man aged 55-75 years with COVID-19, enrolled during active disease. CDR3 region: CAISGGLNYGYTF. The nucleotide sequence reads as follows: TGTGCCATCAGTGGAGGGCTTAACTATGGCTACACCTTC.